The 16 T cell receptor beta chains given below trace back to one sample, sequenced in a study of shared clonotypes between healthy human individuals (dated by TCRdb to the early 2020s). Libraries were built with the immunoSEQ multiplex PCR assay. TCRdb provides this immuneACCESS table in a form limited to in-frame rearrangements. Some clones are lacking; in checked studies, under half of them reflect an unresolved V gene, and why the rest are absent is not known. The sample has approximately 99,000 clones on record, roughly 70% of them singletons. The ten largest make up almost 25% of the sample. The sequencing sample was made of memory CD8+ T cells sorted from blood. The cell subset or site label for this specimen denotes: CD45RO+ cells pooled with CCR7-negative TemRA cells. The receptor set was obtained from a woman between 25 and 40 years old in good health.

This chain joins TRBV28 and TRBJ2-1; D tentatively reads TRBD1 or TRBD2 (5 bases each). With 6 bases removed from V and 8 bases from J, the gap between germline ends came to 20 bases. The germline V gene encodes CDR1 MDHEN and CDR2 SYDVKM. CDR3 length equals 15 residues. The CDR3 spells CASRPGTHSPHEQFF. In nucleotides, the CDR3 is TGTGCCAGCAGACCCGGGACCCACTCCCCCCATGAGCAGTTCTTC.

V usage is TRBV5-6 and J usage is TRBJ2-6; D is ambiguous. Germline V lookup: CDR1 SGHDT, CDR2 YYEEEE. The V end was cut by 5 bases, the J end by 0 bases, with 9 bases between. CDR3 length: 15 residues. DNA for the CDR3: TGTGCCAGCAGTTCGCTTAACTCTGGGGCCAACGTCCTGACTTTC. It translates to CASSSLNSGANVLTF.

The V gene is TRBV28, the J gene TRBJ1-2; 9 nucleotides agree with TRBD1. There are 15 residues in the CDR3. The germline V gene has CDR1 MDHEN and CDR2 SYDVKM. The ends lost 6 bases at V and 6 bases at J; junction bases unmatched: 11. CDR3 bases: TGTGCCAGCAGGAAGGGGAGGGGGACAGGGAATGGCTACACCTTC. Its translation is CASRKGRGTGNGYTF.

The chain uses TRBV19 and TRBJ1-5; D possibly corresponds to TRBD1 (5 bases). Trimming cost V 5 bases and J 1 base, with 12 bases left between them. Germline values: CDR1 LNHDA, CDR2 SQIVND (reference sequence). The CDR3 covers 15 residues. CDR3 nucleotide sequence: TGTGCCAGTAGTGCACAAAGGGACAGCAATCAGCCCCAGCATTTT. This translates into CASSAQRDSNQPQHF.

This rearrangement joins TRBV2 to TRBJ1-5, with 8 bases aligning to TRBD1. V lost 6 bases, J lost 3 bases, and 7 bases stayed unmatched. The CDR3 runs to 15 residues. Germline-derived CDR1 and CDR2 are SNHLY and FYNNEI. CDR3 sequence (DNA): TGTGCCAGCAGCGTGACAGGGGATGTCAATCAGCCCCAGCATTTT. It is translated as CASSVTGDVNQPQHF.

The V gene is TRBV18, the J gene TRBJ2-6; 7 positions agree with TRBD2. J lost 0 bases, V lost 1 base, and 6 bases had no gene match. In germline, CDR1 is KGHSH, CDR2 LQKENI. This CDR3 is built from 18 residues. The CDR3 reads CASSPRPSGRSGANVLTF. The CDR3 DNA reads TGTGCCAGCTCACCACGCCCTAGCGGACGCTCTGGGGCCAACGTCCTGACTTTC. The full variable domain, rest sourced from reference TRBV18 and TRBJ2-6, is NAGVMQNPRHLVRRRGQEARLRCSPMKGHSHVYWYRQLPEEGLKFMVYLQKENIIDESGMPKERFSAEFPKEGPSILRIQQVVRGDSAAYFCASSPRPSGRSGANVLTFGAGSRLTVL.

In this sample, this clone turned up a few times. The V gene is TRBV19, the J gene TRBJ1-1; 8 bases line up with TRBD1. Unmatched junction bases numbered 7, after V lost 7 bases and J lost 3 bases. CDR1 is LNHDA, CDR2 SQIVND, per germline (reference sequence). There are 14 residues in the CDR3. The CDR3, as DNA: TGTGCCAGTACCCTCGGACAGGGATACACTGAAGCTTTCTTT. Protein: CASTLGQGYTEAFF.

Ten or more counts support this clone. J is TRBJ1-5 and V is TRBV28; a weak D match, TRBD1 (5 bases). The V end was cut by 1 base, the J end by 3 bases, with 10 bases between. The CDR3 has 15 amino acids. Germline V gene sequence: CDR1 MDHEN, CDR2 SYDVKM. The CDR3 region is CASSLYPGNNQPQHF. DNA of the CDR3: TGTGCCAGCAGTTTATATCCAGGGAACAATCAGCCCCAGCATTTT.

The chain joins TRBV19 to TRBJ1-1, with 7 positions matching TRBD1. The CDR3 covers 11 residues. Per the germline V gene, CDR1 is LNHDA and CDR2 is SQIVND (reference sequence). The V gene end was trimmed by 11 bases and the J gene end by 2 bases; junction bases not matched to a gene: 2. CDR3 in DNA: TGTGCCGCAGGGGGAAACACTGAAGCTTTCTTT. It specifies CAAGGNTEAFF.

The gene calls are TRBV4-2 and TRBJ1-1; no definite D call. CDR1 and CDR2 from the germline V gene are LGHNA and YNFKEQ. V gave up 1 base and J gave up 6 bases, with 15 bases separating them. The CDR3 is 15 residues long. The CDR3 sequence: CASSQGAGYNPEAFF. The CDR3 nucleotides are TGTGCCAGCAGCCAAGGTGCTGGGTATAATCCTGAAGCTTTCTTT.

J is TRBJ2-5 and V is TRBV5-1; D call uncertain. CDR3 size: 11 residues. Trimming cost V 0 bases and J 5 bases, with 2 bases left between them. CDR1 SGHRS and CDR2 YFSETQ come from the germline V gene. This CDR3 reads CASSLVETQYF. The CDR3 nucleotides are TGCGCCAGCAGCTTGGTTGAGACCCAGTACTTC. Complete variable domain (other parts from reference TRBV5-1 and TRBJ2-5): KAGVTQTPRYLIKTRGQQVTLSCSPISGHRSVSWYQQTPGQGLQFLFEYFSETQRNKGNFPGRFSGRQFSNSRSEMNVSTLELGDSALYLCASSLVETQYFGPGTRLLVL.

V usage is TRBV7-7 and J usage is TRBJ2-1; 12 bases line up with TRBD2. Germline assignment: CDR1 SSHAT and CDR2 FNYEAQ (reference sequence). The CDR3 length is 16 residues. J lost 0 bases, V lost 4 bases, and 1 base had no gene match. The CDR3: CASSSTSGSSYNEQFF. In DNA form, the CDR3 reads TGTGCCAGCAGCTCGACTAGCGGGAGCTCCTACAATGAGCAGTTCTTC.

The CDR3 DNA follows: TGTGCCAGCAGCCAAGGCAGGGAGGCAGATACGCAGTATTTT. It yields the protein CASSQGREADTQYF. This chain joins TRBV7-9 and TRBJ2-3; a possible D gene is TRBD2 (6 bases). Germline CDR1 is SEHNR and CDR2 is FQNEAQ (reference sequence). V lost 5 bases to trimming and J lost 4 bases, with 13 bases between them. This CDR3 spans 14 amino acids.

This clone was seen many times. The chain combines TRBV2 with TRBJ1-2; D uncertain. Trimming removed 6 bases at V and 5 bases at J, with 13 bases between. From germline, CDR1 is SNHLY and CDR2 FYNNEI. The CDR3 length is 13 residues. CDR3 nucleotide sequence: TGTGCCAGCAGGCCCCGCGGCCTATATGGCTACACCTTC. It specifies CASRPRGLYGYTF.

V and J are TRBV7-8 and TRBJ2-3; 9 bases line up with TRBD2. The CDR3 consists of 14 residues. V lost 6 bases and J lost 3; bases outside the gene matches: 4. CDR1 and CDR2 from the germline V gene are SGHVS and FQNEAQ. The CDR3 loop is CASSLSGRTDTQYF. In DNA, the CDR3 is TGTGCCAGCAGTCTTAGCGGGAGAACAGATACGCAGTATTTT.

About this clone itself: This likely traces to a read error, being one base from a far larger clone. The chain employs TRBV5-6 and TRBJ2-7, with TRBD1 matching 8 bases. V was pared by 6 bases and J by 5 bases, with 7 bases of the junction left unmatched. Per the germline V gene, CDR1 is SGHDT and CDR2 is YYEEEE. This CDR3 is 13 amino acids long. This CDR3 is CASNSWTGNEQYF. For the CDR3, the DNA is TGTGCCAGCAACAGCTGGACAGGGAACGAGCAGTACTTC.